Detailed here is one TCR beta chain. Its antigen remains unknown. Germline CDR1 and CDR2: MNHEY and SVGAGI. The CDR3 is made up of 15 amino acids. The authors incorporated unique molecular identifiers into the TCR beta cDNA libraries. TCRdb analysed the PCR reads with MiXCR anew, one entry per CDR3 protein. The sample includes roughly 800,000 distinct CDR3 sequences, roughly 46% of them seen just once. These data are taken from a study of post-analysis software for immune sequencing data. Study-level points and caveats: Controls showed lower frequencies than patients for five TRBV segments, and TRBV5-6, TRBV5-1 and TRBV20-1 were among these.

The TCR sequence derives from a girl aged 10 to 17 with multiple sclerosis. V usage is TRBV6-5 and J usage is TRBJ2-7, with 10 bases identical to TRBD1. The J call may be in error: the DNA end matches TRBJ2-5 better. The specimen sequenced was blood. For the CDR3, the DNA is TGTGCCAGCAGTATCGACAGGGGGCTTGCGGAGACCCAGTACTTC. It encodes CASSIDRGLAETQYF.